Listed below are T cell receptor beta chains from one sample, sequenced in a study of human thymus T cells. Assay: immunoSEQ multiplex PCR; the TCRdb copy retains only in-frame clones and omits some. This table has 75,000 to 90,000 clones, 95% to 98% appearing once. The sequencing sample was made of thymus tissue. These TCRs come from a boy in the first two years of life with a congenital heart defect but otherwise immunologically healthy. The CDR3 runs from the conserved cysteine through the conserved F or W. D genes are given only for firm matches. Clone size is not always given. Where it is, it says once, few, many or a class for expanded clones.

size	V	length	J	D	CDR3	DNA
.	TRBV2	15	TRBJ2-3	.	CASKSQPNPTDTQYF	TGTGCCAGCAAGTCTCAGCCTAACCCCACAGATACGCAGTATTTT
once	TRBV4-1	16	TRBJ2-4	.	CASSQNYLGSKNIQYF	TGCGCCAGCAGCCAAAATTACCTGGGATCCAAAAACATTCAGTACTTC
once	TRBV15	13	TRBJ2-5	.	CATSRGIQETQYF	TGTGCCACCAGCAGAGGGATCCAAGAGACCCAGTACTTC
.	TRBV6-5	15	TRBJ1-6	.	CASSADASTNSPLHF	TGTGCCAGTTCTGCGGATGCGAGCACTAATTCACCCCTCCACTTT
.	TRBV20-1	10	TRBJ2-3	.	CSAGTDTQYF	TGCAGTGCTGGGACGGATACGCAGTATTTT
.	TRBV28	14	TRBJ1-3	.	CASSLWGVGNTIYF	TGTGCCAGCAGCCTCTGGGGGGTTGGAAACACCATATATTTT
.	TRBV6-5	14	TRBJ2-2	.	CASRGLPNTGELFF	TGTGCCAGCAGAGGGCTACCGAACACCGGGGAGCTGTTTTTT
.	TRBV28	12	TRBJ2-1	.	CASSFLNNEQFF	TGTGCCAGCAGTTTTCTCAACAATGAGCAGTTCTTC
.	TRBV25-1	16	TRBJ2-1	TRBD1	CASRQIGTGSYNEQFF	TGTGCCAGCAGGCAGATCGGGACAGGGTCCTACAATGAGCAGTTCTTC
.	TRBV19	15	TRBJ1-2	.	CASSVRRGWDYGYTF	TGTGCCAGTAGTGTACGCAGGGGATGGGACTATGGCTACACCTTC
.	TRBV7-6	16	TRBJ1-4	.	CASSLFATATNEKLFF	TGTGCCAGCAGCTTATTCGCGACAGCAACTAATGAAAAACTGTTTTTT
once	TRBV6-4	16	TRBJ2-2	TRBD2	CASSPSGGGNTGELFF	TGTGCCAGCAGTCCCTCCGGGGGGGGGAACACCGGGGAGCTGTTTTTT
.	TRBV6-1	15	TRBJ2-7	TRBD1	CASSEGQGPAYEQYF	TGTGCCAGCAGTGAAGGACAGGGACCTGCCTACGAGCAGTACTTC
.	TRBV2	16	TRBJ1-2	.	CASSPEGSPLNYGYTF	TGTGCCAGCAGTCCCGAAGGTAGTCCCCTCAACTATGGCTACACCTTC
.	TRBV5-6	12	TRBJ1-1	.	CASSSLSTEAFF	TGTGCCAGCAGCTCCCTATCTACTGAAGCTTTCTTT
.	TRBV7-3	13	TRBJ1-1	.	CASSSREGTEAFF	TGTGCCAGCAGTTCCAGGGAAGGCACTGAAGCTTTCTTT
.	TRBV4-3	15	TRBJ1-6	.	CASSQYDSYNSPLHF	TGCGCCAGCAGCCAATACGACTCCTATAATTCACCCCTCCACTTT